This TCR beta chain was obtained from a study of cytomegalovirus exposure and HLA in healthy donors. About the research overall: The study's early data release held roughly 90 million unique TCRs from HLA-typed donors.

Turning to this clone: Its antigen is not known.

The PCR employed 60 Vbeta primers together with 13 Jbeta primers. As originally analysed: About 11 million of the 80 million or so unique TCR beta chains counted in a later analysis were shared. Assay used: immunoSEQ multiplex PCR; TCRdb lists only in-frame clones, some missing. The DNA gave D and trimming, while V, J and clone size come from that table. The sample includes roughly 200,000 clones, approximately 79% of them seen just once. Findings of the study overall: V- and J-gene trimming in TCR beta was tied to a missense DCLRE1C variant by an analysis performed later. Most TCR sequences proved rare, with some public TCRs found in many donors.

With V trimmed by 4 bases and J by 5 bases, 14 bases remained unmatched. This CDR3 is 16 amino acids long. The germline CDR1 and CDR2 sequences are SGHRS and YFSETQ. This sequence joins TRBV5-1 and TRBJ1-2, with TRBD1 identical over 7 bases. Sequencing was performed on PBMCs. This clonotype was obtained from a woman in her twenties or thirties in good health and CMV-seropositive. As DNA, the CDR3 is TGCGCCAGCAGCCGACGGGGAGTGGGACAGTTGTATGGCTACACCTTC. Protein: CASSRRGVGQLYGYTF.